This T cell receptor beta chain was sequenced for a study of cytomegalovirus exposure and HLA in healthy donors (dated by TCRdb to the late 2010s). As for the study more broadly: In an earlier analysis of about 560 of the donors, 276 Gb of sequence data and roughly 100 million unique TCR beta sequences from 180 million or so T cells were reported. Every discovery cohort repertoire had been produced on one sequencing platform. Genome-wide SNP genotypes for about 60% of the roughly 670 donors were used in a later genetic analysis, which treated that subset as a discovery cohort. In a later analysis, previously published TCR beta repertoires from 666 donors were re-analyzed and high-resolution HLA genotyping was added so that TCR occurrence patterns could be studied. On average, 235,054 unique TCR beta nucleotide sequences were sequenced per donor among 350 to 400 genotyped donors of the cohort, with about 17% of those sequences being non-productive. Roughly 300 gigabases of sequencing data and 70 million to 85 million unique TCR sequences were included in an early release covering roughly 700 HLA-typed donors. The study profiled the T cell repertoires of about 720 subjects by immunosequencing and related them to cytomegalovirus serostatus. In the later analysis, no new phenotypic data were used to find candidate immune exposures; instead, reliance was placed on TCR beta sequences and their occurrence across donors. To predict cytomegalovirus infection status, the study combined high-throughput TCR immunosequencing, statistical association of individual TCRs with disease status, and machine learning. Alongside the repertoire data, information on donor age, sex, ethnicity and CMV serostatus was compiled. Several DR-DQ haplotypes were treated as single units for association and clustering because of strong linkage in the cohort. In an earlier analysis of 587 of the donors, high-throughput TCR beta sequencing was used to judge whether each TCR beta V gene segment behaved as functional or pseudogenic. The study aimed to test whether cataloging public T cell receptors could reveal signatures of past pathogen exposure. The number of typed donors differed by locus: 629-630 for A, B, C, DRB1 and DQB1; 522 for DQA1; roughly 600 for DPA1; and roughly 470 for DPB1. Both class I and class II loci were covered by HLA typing, at four-digit resolution. Along with the roughly 670-subject first cohort, a separate validation cohort of over a hundred different subjects was used. Of the 300 to 500 genotyped donors, over 80% were placed in the genetic ancestry cluster associated with self-reported Caucasian donors.

Findings and caveats that apply to the study as a whole: Correlated functional status among segregating V segments might reflect linkage disequilibrium, but an unknown experimental factor could not be ruled out. The classifier was reported to diagnose cytomegalovirus status with high specificity and sensitivity in both the original and validation cohorts. Immune exposure information for the cohort was limited to CMV serostatus. In a later analysis, most CMV-associated TCR beta chains were found to appear HLA-restricted, with HLA associations seemingly driven largely by CMV exposure. According to a later analysis, parvovirus B19, influenza, CMV and Epstein-Barr virus appeared linked to several top co-occurrence clusters. Three of the identified cytomegalovirus-associated TCR beta chains were confirmed in vitro to be specific for cytomegalovirus antigens. Compared with equally common non-associated chains, HLA-associated TCR beta chains in a later analysis were more clonally expanded and had lower generation probabilities. An association between a missense DCLRE1C variant and V-gene and J-gene trimming of TCR beta chains was found in a later genetic analysis and replicated in an independent cohort. A later genetic analysis reported fewer N-insertions in productive TCRs among donors in an Asian-associated ancestry cluster than the approximately 700-donor mean. Because HLA typing was missing for some donors at each locus, association tests included only the typed subset. Presence/absence analyses assumed roughly uniform sequencing depth across donors, an assumption that may not hold. A cluster of highly shared sequence variants was judged likely to represent a technical artifact of the sequencing pipeline. The authors suggested that the approach could potentially be generalized to other disease states and immunological phenotypes. In a later analysis, around 15,000 TCR beta sequences were associated with specific HLA alleles at a false discovery rate of 0.05. In an earlier analysis of around 600 of the donors, most TCR beta V segments appeared in productive rearrangements about 90% or about 30% of the time, broadly matching IMGT annotations. A further reported finding was that TCR beta sequences accurately predicted the HLA-A and HLA-B alleles for most subjects in the first cohort. The cohort was sequenced for TCR beta chains only, and without alpha or paired-chain data the features that could be detected were limited. Because counts were too low, roughly 16 rarely observed V segments, including chromosome 9 orphons, were left out of the earlier analysis of 500 to 650 of the donors. When HLA alleles, especially DR and DQ, strongly co-occurred, attributing TCR associations to individual alleles was difficult. In the study, 150 to 200 TCR beta chains were listed as associated with cytomegalovirus. Most TCR sequences were observed very rarely across donors, whereas some public TCRs were present in many individuals. A later analysis found that TCR association rates varied across HLA loci, with DRB1 alleles showing the most associated TCRs and HLA-C alleles the fewest.

The library relied on the immunoSEQ multiplex PCR assay. The multiplex PCR relied on a mix of 60 forward primers for TCR Vbeta segments and 13 reverse primers for TCR Jbeta segments. A multiplex PCR assay on genomic DNA amplified the CDR3 region of rearranged TCR beta genes. On the Illumina HiSeq System, the amplified TCR beta libraries were sequenced as 87-base-pair reads. Concerning the study's data processing: A later analysis tallied around 87 million unique TCR beta chains across the 666 repertoires, and about 10 million of those chains were shared by two or more donors. Raw reads were error-corrected and collapsed into unique sequences by a nearest-neighbor algorithm in which closely related sequences were merged to remove PCR and sequencing errors. V, D and J gene segments were assigned by aligning CDR3 sequences to IMGT reference sequences. Each retained sequence needed at least a six-nucleotide match to both a V gene segment and a J gene segment. Rearrangements were classified as productive when the CDR3 lacked stop codons and remained in frame with V and J, and all other rearrangements were classified as non-productive. CDR3 was defined by IMGT convention, running from the second conserved V-encoded cysteine to the conserved J-encoded phenylalanine. In an earlier analysis of roughly 610 of the donors, sequences lacking an unambiguous match to a single V gene segment were excluded. In an earlier analysis of approximately 550 of the donors, V segments were called functional above 56.7% productive rearrangements and were called segregating when the between-donor standard deviation exceeded 5%. A statistical classification framework was built to diagnose cytomegalovirus status from the catalog of TCR beta chain sequences. In a later analysis, V and J genes were assigned by comparing TCR nucleotide sequences against IMGT/GENE-DB human TR gene sequences. A later analysis assigned CDR3 sequences and most-parsimonious VDJ recombination scenarios with the TCRdist pipeline. A later analysis defined each TCR beta chain by its CDR3 amino acid sequence plus V-gene family, and excluded reads lacking a unique V-gene family. In a later analysis, fewer than 600 highly shared, low-generation-probability nucleotide sequences were removed to address suspected cross-contamination and a sequencing artifact. For each public chain, a later analysis derived a clonal expansion index from normalized ranks of inferred template counts within each repertoire. A later analysis computed generation probabilities with a VDJ recombination model fitted to out-of-frame rearrangements, and checked the results against IGoR. Hypergeometric tests were used in a later analysis to score TCR-TCR, TCR-HLA and TCR-CMV co-occurrence, with a repertoire-size bias correction applied to the TCR pairs. A later analysis estimated false discovery rates by permuting HLA or CMV assignments 20 times. A later analysis grouped co-occurring TCRs with DBSCAN, adding TCRdist sequence similarity when clustering within HLA-allele-positive subsets. Repertoires with fewer than 30,000 or more than 120,000 public chains, plus five repertoires with anomalous nucleotide sharing, were excluded from co-occurrence clustering. The clones in this table, taken by TCRdb from immuneACCESS, are in-frame only. Not every clone is retained; where verified, under half of the shortfall comes from an unresolved V gene, and the cause of the rest is unknown. D and trimming were read from the DNA, whereas the V and J calls and clone size are those reported in that table. Here the sample has about 150,000 clones; just under 80% occur a single time. The ten largest clones take up roughly 13% of the sample.

A remark on this clone: There is no known antigen for this receptor. The record has no base qualities; no much larger clone is one base away.

The cohort comprised some 730 healthy bone marrow donors. All cohort members were sampled while nominally healthy, although unrecorded immune exposures were likely present. The donor tested CMV seropositive, placing the donor among the 289 seropositive members of the cohort. Each donor provided a peripheral blood sample, and peripheral blood mononuclear cells were used for TCR beta sequencing. The Qiagen DNeasy Blood Extraction Kit was used to extract genomic DNA from the blood cell samples. Source material: PBMCs. The TCR comes from a woman between 45 and 60 years old in good health and CMV-seropositive.

The nucleotide sequence reads TGCGCCAGCAGCTTGTGGGGCTTGCACACCGGGGAGCTGTTTTTT. Translated, this gives CASSLWGLHTGELFF. The V gene is TRBV5-1 and the J gene is TRBJ2-2; a tentative D call is TRBD1 (5 bases match). V is shortened by 1 base, J by 3 bases, and the region joining them spans 10 bases. For CDR1 and CDR2, the germline V gene lists SGHRS and YFSETQ. The CDR3 contains 15 residues, cysteine and phenylalanine counted. Here the CDR3 DNA is all that survives: 45 bases in frame from base 1.